This TCR beta chain was found in a study of T cell repertoires in cytomegalovirus infection. Study as a whole: Indicated by public TCR beta signatures were CMV infection and matching HLA type.

General study results and limits: Identification of carriers of CMV plus the relevant HLA was performed using cumulative public TCR beta family frequency. Predominance within the ex vivo response was attributable to HLA-C-restricted CMV-specific TCR beta clonotypes.

TCRdb independently ran MiXCR on the reads; one entry per CDR3 protein. This repertoire shows about 98,000 distinct CDR3 sequences, more than 15% found once; its top ten account for 8% to 9.5%. This clonotype has just a few counts. Its antigen is not known. V gave up 0 bases and J gave up 4 bases; unmatched junction bases: 5. Germline assignment: CDR1 LGHDT and CDR2 YNNKEL (reference sequence). The CDR3 is 15 residues long. The sample consisted of PBMCs. The chain joins TRBV3-1 to TRBJ1-2, with 7 positions matching TRBD1. The source is a human donor in good health (CMV status not recorded). Some clones in this sample may be carry-over from other donors' samples. The CDR3 region is CASSQDHRGGYGYTF. The CDR3, as DNA: TGTGCCAGCAGCCAAGATCACAGGGGAGGCTATGGCTACACCTTC.